The 27 T cell receptor beta chains below come from one sample, sequenced in a study of T cells in Graves' hyperthyroidism and ophthalmopathy. Researchers amplified the TCR beta CDR3 regions from RNA transcripts. The study used the HTBI primer set for a first-round RT-PCR of the TCR CDR3. TCRdb ran MiXCR on the multiplex PCR reads and lists one entry per CDR3 protein. This sample has about 400,000 distinct CDR3 sequences; nearly 15% occur once, and the top ten carry approximately 19%. Sequenced sample: blood. These receptors were taken from an older woman with Graves' ophthalmopathy.

This clonotype was counted ten times or more. The chain recombines TRBV20-1 with TRBJ2-5; 12 nucleotides agree with TRBD2. This CDR3 comprises 15 residues. Per germline, CDR1 DFQATT and CDR2 SNEGSKA (reference sequence). The V gene end was trimmed by 5 bases and the J gene end by 7 bases; junction bases not matched to a gene: 11. As DNA, the CDR3 is TGCAGTGCTGTCCTAGCGGGAGGGGTGGTGGGGACCCAGTACTTC. Protein product: CSAVLAGGVVGTQYF.

This chain connects TRBV5-6 to TRBJ1-6; D uncertain. Germline V lookup: CDR1 SGHDT, CDR2 YYEEEE. CDR3 length equals 15 residues. The V end was cut by 4 bases, the J end by 9 bases, with 17 bases between. CDR3 protein: CASSVERGLTSPLHF. CDR3 bases: TGTGCCAGCAGCGTAGAGCGGGGTCTAACTTCACCCCTCCACTTT.

This clonotype appeared a single time. This chain uses TRBV2 with TRBJ2-7, with 9 bases identical to TRBD2. This CDR3 has 16 residues. V lost 6 bases to trimming and J lost 0 bases; unmatched junction nucleotides: 9. CDR1 and CDR2 (germline): SNHLY, FYNNEI. CDR3 sequence (DNA): TGTGCCAGCAGCTTTAGGGGAGCGGGGGGCTCCTACGAGCAGTACTTC. Protein product: CASSFRGAGGSYEQYF.

The sample holds many counts of this clonotype. The rearrangement links TRBV9 to TRBJ2-1; possibly TRBD2 for D (5 bases). Looked up from germline, CDR1 is SGDLS and CDR2 is YYNGEE. The ends were cut back, 4 bases at V and 1 base at J, with 21 bases in the middle. The CDR3 totals 18 residues. The CDR3 here is CASSPPPAGLPSYNEQFF. CDR3 nucleotide sequence: TGTGCCAGCAGCCCTCCTCCCGCGGGCCTCCCTTCCTACAATGAGCAGTTCTTC.

This clonotype was seen ten or more times. The chain couples TRBV7-3 to TRBJ2-3; maybe TRBD2 (6 bases). The CDR3 is 15 amino acids. V was clipped by 1 base and J by 10 bases, with 18 bases between them. Germline V lookup: CDR1 SGHTA, CDR2 FQGTGA. CDR3 protein: CASSLSGDSSGSQYF. The CDR3 DNA is TGTGCCAGCAGCTTAAGCGGGGATTCTTCCGGGTCGCAGTATTTT.

For this clonotype: Given a much more abundant clone one base away, this may be a read error. V gene TRBV12-3 or TRBV12-4 combines with J gene TRBJ1-1; D possibly corresponds to TRBD1 (6 bases). This CDR3 has 13 residues. V lost 7 bases and J 3 bases, leaving 12 bases between the germline ends. The CDR3 sequence is CASNRQEDTEAFF. As DNA, the CDR3 is TGTGCCAGCAACCGACAGGAGGACACTGAAGCTTTCTTT.

The chain joins TRBV19 to TRBJ1-2; possibly TRBD1 for D (5 bases). From germline, CDR1 is LNHDA and CDR2 SQIVND (reference sequence). Trimming cost V 6 bases and J 4 bases, with 21 bases left between them. This CDR3 is built from 16 residues. The CDR3 DNA reads as TGTGCCAGTAGCCGCCTCCTCCCTCAGGGTACCTATGGCTACACCTTC. Translating gives CASSRLLPQGTYGYTF. Variable domain in full (rest from reference TRBV19 and TRBJ1-2): DGGITQSPKYLFRKEGQNVTLSCEQNLNHDAMYWYRQDPGQGLRLIYYSQIVNDFQKGDIAEGYSVSREKKESFPLTVTSAQKNPTAFYLCASSRLLPQGTYGYTFGSGTRLTVV.

This clonotype was recorded at least ten times. The rearrangement joins TRBV7-9 to TRBJ2-1, with D unclear. V was pared by 7 bases and J by 9 bases, with 10 bases between. The germline V gene encodes CDR1 SEHNR and CDR2 FQNEAQ (reference sequence). This CDR3 contains 11 residues. CDR3 sequence (DNA): TGTGCCAGCACCGACCGGATTGAGCAGTTCTTC. This codes for CASTDRIEQFF.

Here the CDR3 DNA reads TGTGCCTGGAGAAACACAGGGGGTTTGGGCACAGATACGCAGTATTTT. Translated, it gives CAWRNTGGLGTDTQYF. The chain recombines TRBV30 with TRBJ2-3; 8 nucleotides agree with TRBD1. Germline CDR1 reads GTSNPN; CDR2 reads SVGIG (reference sequence). The trim removed 3 bases at V and 1 base at J, leaving 9 bases unmatched. CDR3 length: 16 amino acids.

This clonotype was observed many times. J is TRBJ2-7 and V is TRBV7-2; D is uncertain. Trimming cost V 1 base and J 6 bases, with 13 bases left between them. This CDR3 has 14 amino acids. Germline values: CDR1 SGHTA, CDR2 FQGNSA. The chain's CDR3 is CASSLGVEGPEQYF. The CDR3 nucleotides are TGTGCCAGCAGCTTAGGTGTTGAAGGACCCGAGCAGTACTTC.

The rearrangement joins TRBV18 to TRBJ2-2, with D possibly TRBD2 on 6 matching bases. V lost 4 bases, J lost 1 base, and 10 bases lay in between. Germline V gene lookup returns CDR1 KGHSH and CDR2 LQKENI. This CDR3 is 15 amino acids long. In DNA, the CDR3 is TGTGCCAGCTCACGGGCGGGGAAGAACACCGGGGAGCTGTTTTTT. This sequence encodes CASSRAGKNTGELFF.

This clonotype was detected many times. The rearrangement joins TRBV3-1 to TRBJ2-2; 9 bases align to TRBD1. Germline V gene sequence: CDR1 LGHDT, CDR2 YNNKEL (reference sequence). The ends lost 3 bases at V and 12 bases at J; junction bases unmatched: 2. The CDR3 consists of 12 residues. DNA for the CDR3: TGTGCCAGCAGCCATGGACAGGGGCAGCTGTTTTTT. Translation gives CASSHGQGQLFF.

There are many counts of this clonotype. This chain uses TRBV2 with TRBJ1-2; D might be TRBD1 (5 bases). Trimming removed 7 bases at V and 5 bases at J, with 14 bases between. Germline assignment: CDR1 SNHLY and CDR2 FYNNEI. This CDR3 is built from 13 residues. The CDR3, as DNA: TGTGCCAGCAAAGGCAGGGAGGAATATGGCTACACCTTC. It translates to CASKGREEYGYTF.

There are many counts of this clonotype. V and J are TRBV5-1 and TRBJ1-2; a weak D match, TRBD1 (5 bases). The V end lost 1 base, the J end lost 4 bases, and 11 bases lay between the germline ends. This CDR3 region has 14 residues. Germline lookup yields CDR1 SGHRS and CDR2 YFSETQ. For the CDR3, the DNA is TGCGCCAGCAGCTTGTCGGCGGGGGTCTATGGCTACACCTTC. It translates to CASSLSAGVYGYTF.

This clonotype was observed many times. The chain carries TRBV5-6 and TRBJ2-1; D is ambiguous. This CDR3 comprises 13 residues. Germline V gives CDR1 SGHDT, CDR2 YYEEEE. Trimming took off 0 bases at V and 3 bases at J, with 4 bases between the two ends. CDR3 sequence: CASSLVIYNEQFF. CDR3 nucleotide sequence: TGTGCCAGCAGCTTGGTTATCTACAATGAGCAGTTCTTC.

This clonotype was detected many times. This chain joins TRBV2 and TRBJ1-2, with 10 nucleotides matching TRBD1. This CDR3 is built from 16 residues. Germline V lookup: CDR1 SNHLY, CDR2 FYNNEI. Losses at the gene ends were 4 bases for V and 5 bases for J; bases not matched to a gene: 10. The CDR3 bases are TGTGCCAGCAGTGGGTCCTCCGGGACAGGGGAGTATGGCTACACCTTC. Translating gives CASSGSSGTGEYGYTF.

V usage is TRBV7-6 and J usage is TRBJ1-2; the D gene is possibly TRBD1 (6 bases). V was shortened by 5 bases and J by 6 bases, with 13 bases between the two germline ends. This CDR3 comprises 13 residues. Per germline, CDR1 SGHVS and CDR2 FNYEAQ. This CDR3 is CASSQRAGDGYTF. The DNA for the CDR3 is TGTGCCAGCAGCCAGAGGGCAGGGGATGGCTACACCTTC.

There are a few counts of this clonotype. The J gene is TRBJ2-3, the V gene TRBV30; 13 bases line up with TRBD2. The CDR3 covers 15 residues. Germline lookup yields CDR1 GTSNPN and CDR2 SVGIG (reference sequence). V dropped 8 bases and J dropped 4; count of bases not matched to a gene: 9. The DNA for the CDR3 is TGTGCCGCGGCTCCGGGACTAGCGGGATCAGATACGCAGTATTTT. Its protein product is CAAAPGLAGSDTQYF.

At least ten counts were recorded for this clonotype. The J gene is TRBJ2-3, the V gene TRBV3-1; D is tentatively TRBD1 or TRBD2 (5 bases each). CDR1 and CDR2 from the germline V gene are LGHDT and YNNKEL (reference sequence). The CDR3 spans 16 residues. Trimming stripped 1 base from V and 1 base from J, with 12 bases between. The CDR3 DNA reads TGTGCCAGCAGCCAAGCACGGGGACCTGGCACAGATACGCAGTATTTT. Amino acid sequence: CASSQARGPGTDTQYF.

This clonotype has at least ten counts. The chain has TRBV12-3 or TRBV12-4 and TRBJ1-1, with D perhaps TRBD1 (6 bases). The CDR3 sequence is 15 residues long. V lost 3 bases to trimming and J lost 3 bases, with 14 bases between them. Written as DNA, the CDR3 is TGTGCCAGCAGTTTGGCAGGACAGACTTACACTGAAGCTTTCTTT. Protein sequence: CASSLAGQTYTEAFF.

This clonotype has more than one count but fewer than ten. The chain recombines TRBV6-2 or TRBV6-3 with TRBJ2-3, with 7 bases that match TRBD2. Germline lookup yields CDR1 MNHEY and CDR2 SVGEGT. This CDR3 has 14 amino acids. The trim removed 5 bases at V and 6 bases at J, leaving 8 bases unmatched. CDR3 residues: CASSLWTSGDTQYF. For the CDR3, the DNA is TGTGCCAGCAGTCTATGGACTAGTGGTGATACGCAGTATTTT.

This clonotype was detected ten times or more. The chain carries TRBV5-1 and TRBJ2-1; D perhaps matches TRBD1 (6 bases). Between the trimmed V and J ends, which lost 0 bases and 4 bases, there was a span of 14 bases. Germline V lookup: CDR1 SGHRS, CDR2 YFSETQ. The length of the CDR3 is 16 residues. The CDR3 nucleotides are TGCGCCAGCAGCTTGGCCCCGGGACAACAATACAATGAGCAGTTCTTC. Protein: CASSLAPGQQYNEQFF.

This clonotype was observed a handful of times. Compared with germline, one end of the junction differs, possibly owing to a read error. J is TRBJ2-2 and V is TRBV11-2; D is possibly TRBD2 (5 bases). Germline CDR1 SGHAT, CDR2 FQNNGV. The CDR3 runs to 17 residues. CDR3 sequence: CASSLDPLSANTGELSF. Written as DNA, the CDR3 is TGTGCCAGCAGCTTAGATCCGCTCAGCGCGAACACCGGGGAGCTGTCTTTT. The entire variable domain, with the rest obtained from reference TRBV11-2 and TRBJ2-2, is as follows: EAGVAQSPRYKIIEKRQSVAFWCNPISGHATLYWYQQILGQGPKLLIQFQNNGVVDDSQLPKDRFSAERLKGVDSTLKIQPAKLEDSAVYLCASSLDPLSANTGELSFGEGSRLTVL.

The genes are TRBV20-1 and TRBJ2-3, with 7 bases fitting TRBD1. CDR1 DFQATT and CDR2 SNEGSKA come from the germline V gene (reference sequence). The CDR3 spans 14 residues. Unmatched junction bases numbered 3, after V lost 3 bases and J lost 0 bases. DNA of the CDR3: TGCAGTGCTAGGCCGGGACAGAGCACAGATACGCAGTATTTT. Its translation is CSARPGQSTDTQYF.

The gene calls are TRBV25-1 and TRBJ2-5; D could derive from TRBD1 or TRBD2 (6 bases each). Germline V CDR1 and CDR2: MGHDK, SYGVNS. V was cut by 0 bases and J by 7 bases, with 21 bases left in between. This CDR3 region has 17 residues. CDR3 region: CASSEYLLGAPGATQYF. In nucleotides, the CDR3 is TGTGCCAGCAGTGAATATCTGCTGGGAGCCCCGGGGGCGACCCAGTACTTC.

This clonotype has a handful of counts. The gene calls are TRBV2 and TRBJ1-5; D is ambiguous. CDR1 SNHLY and CDR2 FYNNEI come from the germline V gene. The germline V and J ends were trimmed by 7 bases and 3 bases, with 13 bases remaining between them. This CDR3 spans 14 amino acids. DNA for the CDR3: TGTGCCAGCACTGCAACGGCTTTCAATCAGCCCCAGCATTTT. Protein sequence: CASTATAFNQPQHF.

As regards this clonotype: A much more abundant neighbour one base away suggests this may be a read error. This chain joins TRBV28 and TRBJ2-7; D is unclear. V shed 5 bases and J shed 3 bases, with 5 bases lying between them. Germline values: CDR1 MDHEN, CDR2 SYDVKM. This CDR3 has 11 residues. The CDR3 DNA reads TGTGCCAGCAGTACCTACTACGAGCAGTACTTC. Translated, it gives CASSTYYEQYF.